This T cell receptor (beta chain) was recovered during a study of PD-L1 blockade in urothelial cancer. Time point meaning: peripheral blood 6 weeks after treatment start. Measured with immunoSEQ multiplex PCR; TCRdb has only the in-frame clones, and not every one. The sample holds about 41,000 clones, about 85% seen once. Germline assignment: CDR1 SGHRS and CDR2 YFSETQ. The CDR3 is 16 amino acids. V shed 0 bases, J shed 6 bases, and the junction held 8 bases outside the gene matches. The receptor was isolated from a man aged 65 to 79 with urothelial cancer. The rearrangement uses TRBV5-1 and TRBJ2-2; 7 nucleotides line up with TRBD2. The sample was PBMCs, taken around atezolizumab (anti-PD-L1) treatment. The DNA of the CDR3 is TGCGCCAGCAGCTTGGCCACGGCGGGAGCCCCCGGGGAGCTGTTTTTT. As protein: CASSLATAGAPGELFF.